The 25 T cell receptor beta chains given below trace back to one sample, sequenced in a study of blood T cell repertoires in COVID-19. Assay: immunoSEQ multiplex PCR; the TCRdb copy retains only in-frame clones and omits some. The top ten hold 6.5% to 8.5% of the sample, which has 170,000 or so clones, approximately 80% seen once. The source material was peripheral blood. The receptors stem from a woman between 40 and 55 years old with COVID-19, enrolled during active disease.

The V call is TRBV5-4, the J call TRBJ2-1; 9 nucleotides agree with TRBD1. The CDR3 loop spans 15 amino acids. Unmatched junction bases numbered 7, after V lost 4 bases and J lost 5 bases. The germline V gene encodes CDR1 SGHNT and CDR2 YYREEE (reference sequence). The CDR3 protein is CASSLRQGENNEQFF. For the CDR3, the DNA is TGTGCCAGCAGCCTACGACAGGGGGAGAACAATGAGCAGTTCTTC.

This clone was counted once. This chain links TRBV19 with TRBJ2-3; no clear D. CDR1 is LNHDA and CDR2 is SQIVND in the germline V gene (reference sequence). The CDR3 contains 15 residues. Trimming took off 1 base at V and 0 bases at J, with 8 bases between the two ends. CDR3 residues: CASSIGAGSTDTQYF. The CDR3 region has the DNA TGTGCCAGTAGTATAGGGGCCGGTAGCACAGATACGCAGTATTTT.

This chain connects TRBV5-1 to TRBJ1-1; no definite D call. The CDR3 runs 14 residues. Trimming took off 0 bases at V and 3 bases at J, with 9 bases between the two ends. Germline V gene lookup returns CDR1 SGHRS and CDR2 YFSETQ. The CDR3 spells CASSLGNSYTEAFF. The DNA of the CDR3 is TGCGCCAGCAGCTTGGGGAACAGCTACACTGAAGCTTTCTTT.

The chain links TRBV27 to TRBJ1-2, with 7 bases identical to TRBD1. Germline-derived CDR1 and CDR2 are MNHEY and SMNVEV (reference sequence). The ends lost 8 bases at V and 5 bases at J; junction bases unmatched: 20. This CDR3 region has 17 residues. In DNA, the CDR3 is TGTGCCAGCCTGGGTCTAATTCCGGGGGCCAGGGGGTATGGCTACACCTTC. As protein: CASLGLIPGARGYGYTF.

The genes are TRBV2 and TRBJ1-6; D possibly corresponds to TRBD1 (5 bases). V was shortened by 6 bases and J by 8 bases, with 14 bases between the two germline ends. CDR3 size: 14 residues. CDR1 SNHLY and CDR2 FYNNEI come from the germline V gene. The CDR3 bases are TGTGCCAGCAGAGATACAGGCTCCTATTCACCCCTCCACTTT. Its protein is CASRDTGSYSPLHF.

This clone has a handful of counts. This chain joins TRBV19 and TRBJ2-1, with 13 bases lining up with TRBD2. V was clipped by 7 bases and J by 4 bases; unmatched bases: 4. The CDR3 sequence is 15 residues long. Germline lookup yields CDR1 LNHDA and CDR2 SQIVND (reference sequence). The CDR3 reads CASTSGLAGYNEQFF. CDR3 DNA sequence: TGTGCCAGTACCTCGGGACTAGCGGGATACAATGAGCAGTTCTTC.

This chain links TRBV24-1 with TRBJ2-7, with 8 bases identical to TRBD2. This CDR3 is 15 amino acids long. V dropped 4 bases and J dropped 3; count of bases not matched to a gene: 7. Per germline, CDR1 KGHDR and CDR2 SFDVKD. The CDR3 is CATSDRSAGGYEQYF. Here the CDR3 DNA reads TGTGCCACCAGTGACCGTAGCGCGGGGGGCTACGAGCAGTACTTC.

The chain is built from TRBV29-1 and TRBJ2-7; D unclear. V was cut by 6 bases and J by 2 bases, with 11 bases left in between. This CDR3 is 12 amino acids long. Germline CDR1 and CDR2: SQVTM and ANQGSEA. The CDR3 nucleotides are TGCAGCGTAGCCCCTGGTACCTACGAGCAGTACTTC. It specifies CSVAPGTYEQYF.

The chain carries TRBV27 and TRBJ2-7; possibly TRBD2 for D (6 bases). CDR1 and CDR2 from the germline V gene are MNHEY and SMNVEV (reference sequence). The CDR3 is 15 amino acids. V lost 0 bases and J lost 4, with 13 bases in between. The CDR3 DNA follows: TGTGCCAGCAGTTTATCCGGCGGGGTGTCATACGAGCAGTACTTC. It encodes CASSLSGGVSYEQYF.

This clone was seen only once. This chain's CDR3 is CASSLAGTRSNEQYF. CDR3 nucleotides: TGCGCCAGCAGCTTGGCCGGGACTAGATCTAACGAGCAGTACTTC. This chain connects TRBV5-1 to TRBJ2-7; TRBD2 agrees at 8 bases. This CDR3 is built from 15 residues. V lost 0 bases to trimming and J lost 5 bases; unmatched junction nucleotides: 7. Germline V lookup: CDR1 SGHRS, CDR2 YFSETQ.

The chain is built from TRBV19 and TRBJ2-2; TRBD2 aligns across 9 bases. Germline loops: CDR1 LNHDA, CDR2 SQIVND (reference sequence). V lost 8 bases, J lost 3 bases, and 13 bases stayed unmatched. This CDR3 contains 17 residues. The CDR3 bases are TGTGCCAGTCCCTCATCGGGGAGCGGGAGGTACACCGGGGAGCTGTTTTTT. It yields the protein CASPSSGSGRYTGELFF.

The CDR3 protein is CASSLAQGRNTIYF. The CDR3 DNA sequence: TGTGCCAGCAGCTTGGCGCAGGGTAGAAACACCATATATTTT. The V gene is TRBV5-6, the J gene TRBJ1-3; the D gene is possibly TRBD1 (5 bases). Germline V gene sequence: CDR1 SGHDT, CDR2 YYEEEE. Between the trimmed V and J ends, which lost 0 bases and 5 bases, there was a span of 9 bases. The CDR3 is 14 residues long.

The V and J genes are TRBV30 and TRBJ2-1, with 7 positions matching TRBD1. Losses at the gene ends were 1 base for V and 10 bases for J; bases not matched to a gene: 4. Germline V CDR1 and CDR2: GTSNPN, SVGIG (reference sequence). The CDR3 runs to 12 residues. Written as DNA, the CDR3 is TGTGCCTGGAGTGGAAAGGGACAGGAGCAGTTCTTC. Translating it yields CAWSGKGQEQFF.

The chain recombines TRBV11-3 with TRBJ1-1; TRBD1 matches at 7 bases. The CDR3 is 13 amino acids. Trimming removed 4 bases from V and 7 bases from J; junction bases left unmatched: 6. CDR1 is SGHNT, CDR2 YENEEA, per germline. The CDR3 spells CASSYEGASEAFF. DNA for the CDR3: TGTGCCAGCAGCTACGAGGGGGCCAGTGAAGCTTTCTTT.

The chain has TRBV9 and TRBJ1-4, with TRBD1 as a possible D gene (5 bases). Trimming took 0 bases from V and 0 from J, leaving 6 bases between them. There are 15 residues in the CDR3. The germline gives CDR1 SGDLS, CDR2 YYNGEE. The CDR3 DNA reads as TGTGCCAGCAGCGTAGAGGGGTCAACTAATGAAAAACTGTTTTTT. Residues: CASSVEGSTNEKLFF.

This clone was detected a few times. This chain connects TRBV6-5 to TRBJ1-1; D uncertain. This CDR3 region has 12 residues. Germline V gene lookup returns CDR1 MNHEY and CDR2 SVGAGI. Trimming removed 6 bases at V and 7 bases at J, with 12 bases between. The CDR3 nucleotides read TGTGCCAGCAGGCCGGGTCCCGATGAAGCTTTCTTT. Protein product: CASRPGPDEAFF.

The chain recombines TRBV5-6 with TRBJ2-5; tentative D call: TRBD2 (6 bases). In germline, CDR1 is SGHDT, CDR2 YYEEEE. The CDR3 sequence is 17 residues long. The V end lost 1 base, the J end lost 5 bases, and 21 bases lay between the germline ends. As DNA, the CDR3 is TGTGCCAGCAGCTTGCTTCTAGCGCCCACTCAAGGGGAGACCCAGTACTTC. Protein: CASSLLLAPTQGETQYF.

V and J are TRBV14 and TRBJ1-2, with D hard to call. The CDR3 runs 14 residues. V lost 3 bases to trimming and J lost 8 bases, with 16 bases between them. Germline V CDR1 and CDR2: SGHDN, FVKESK. CDR3 loop: CASSHQDGRVGYTF. The DNA for the CDR3 is TGTGCCAGCAGCCACCAAGACGGGCGGGTAGGCTACACCTTC.

V usage is TRBV5-4 and J usage is TRBJ2-1; 8 bases align to TRBD1. Germline CDR1 is SGHNT and CDR2 is YYREEE (reference sequence). Unmatched junction bases numbered 1, after V lost 0 bases and J lost 5 bases. The CDR3 is 14 amino acids. The CDR3 nucleotides are TGTGCCAGCAGCTTGGGACAGGGGAACAATGAGCAGTTCTTC. Residues: CASSLGQGNNEQFF.

This chain connects TRBV5-1 to TRBJ2-3; TRBD2 agrees at 7 bases. Germline V CDR1 and CDR2: SGHRS, YFSETQ. The CDR3 consists of 13 residues. The V gene end was trimmed by 4 bases and the J gene end by 4 bases; junction bases not matched to a gene: 3. The DNA for the CDR3 is TGCGCCAGCAGCACCGGACTAGCAGATACGCAGTATTTT. Residues: CASSTGLADTQYF.

This chain connects TRBV6-4 to TRBJ2-3; 11 bases are shared with TRBD2. The V gene's germline CDR1 is MRHNA and CDR2 SNTAGT. The CDR3 has 15 amino acids. V shed 0 bases and J 4 bases; nucleotides not matched to a gene: 0. The DNA for the CDR3 is TGTGCCAGCAGTGACTCACTAGCGGGAGCAGATACGCAGTATTTT. Residues: CASSDSLAGADTQYF.

V gene TRBV3-1 (or the pseudogene TRBV3-2) combines with J gene TRBJ2-5, with a weak D call TRBD1 (5 bases). The CDR3 is made up of 15 amino acids. CDR1 is LGHDT, CDR2 YNNKEL, per germline (reference sequence). The V gene lost 4 bases and the J gene lost 5 bases, with 17 bases spanning the gap. In nucleotides, the CDR3 is TGTGCCAGCAGCCTAGGGGCCCCAGTACAGGAGACCCAGTACTTC. The encoded protein is CASSLGAPVQETQYF.

V gene TRBV5-1 combines with J gene TRBJ2-1; maybe TRBD2 (6 bases). V lost 0 bases, J lost 3 bases, and 7 bases lay in between. Germline V gene lookup returns CDR1 SGHRS and CDR2 YFSETQ. The CDR3 extends over 14 amino acids. CDR3 residues: CASSLAGDYNEQFF. The DNA for the CDR3 is TGCGCCAGCAGCTTGGCGGGGGACTACAATGAGCAGTTCTTC. Complete variable domain (other parts from reference TRBV5-1 and TRBJ2-1): KAGVTQTPRYLIKTRGQQVTLSCSPISGHRSVSWYQQTPGQGLQFLFEYFSETQRNKGNFPGRFSGRQFSNSRSEMNVSTLELGDSALYLCASSLAGDYNEQFFGPGTRLTVL.

Regarding this clone: Different DNA sequences within this sample yield the same CDR3. This chain links TRBV18 with TRBJ2-7; D ambiguous. V dropped 0 bases and J dropped 3 bases, with 6 bases sitting between them. The V gene's germline CDR1 is KGHSH and CDR2 LQKENI. The CDR3 is 13 amino acids. This CDR3 is CASSPPASYEQYF. CDR3 in DNA: TGTGCCAGCTCACCACCGGCTAGCTACGAGCAGTACTTC.

There are a few counts of this clone. The chain couples TRBV29-1 to TRBJ2-1; TRBD2 matches at 13 bases. V lost 2 bases, J lost 9 bases, and 13 bases stayed unmatched. Germline CDR1 reads SQVTM; CDR2 reads ANQGSEA. The CDR3 totals 17 residues. The CDR3 region is CSVERASRGLAGSEQFF. The CDR3 nucleotides are TGCAGCGTTGAACGGGCCTCAAGGGGACTAGCGGGAAGTGAGCAGTTCTTC.